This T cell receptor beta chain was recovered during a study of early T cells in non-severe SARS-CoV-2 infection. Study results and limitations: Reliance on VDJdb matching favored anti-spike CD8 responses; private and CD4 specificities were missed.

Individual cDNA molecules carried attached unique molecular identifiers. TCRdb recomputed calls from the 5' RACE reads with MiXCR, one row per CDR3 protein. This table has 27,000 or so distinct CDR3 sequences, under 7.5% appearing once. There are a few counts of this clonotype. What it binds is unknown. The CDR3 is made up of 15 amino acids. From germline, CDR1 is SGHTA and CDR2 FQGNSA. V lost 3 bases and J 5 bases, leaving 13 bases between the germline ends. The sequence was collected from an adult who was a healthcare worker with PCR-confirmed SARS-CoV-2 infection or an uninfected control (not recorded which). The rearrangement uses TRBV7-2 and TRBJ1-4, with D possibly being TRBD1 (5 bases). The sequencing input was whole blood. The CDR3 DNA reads TGTGCCAGCAGCTTGGGTCACGGGACCAATGAAAAACTGTTTTTT. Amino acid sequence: CASSLGHGTNEKLFF.